Below, one T cell receptor beta chain is given with its context. Its target is not known. The length of the CDR3 is 17 residues. Trimming stripped 1 base from V and 3 bases from J, with 13 bases between. Germline CDR1 and CDR2: SGHTA and FQGNSA. Replicate PCRs for sorted subsets used 200 ng DNA; this equaled around 28,000 T cell genomes. The repertoire was sequenced with immunoSEQ multiplex PCR; TCRdb's copy has only in-frame clones and lacks some. Altogether hundreds of thousands of clones are present, over 65% being singletons, with the ten largest covering roughly 1.7%. The data are from a study of shared clonotypes between healthy human individuals. The study's findings and limits: Larger estimated richness was generally seen in naive subsets than in memory subsets.

The genes are TRBV7-2 and TRBJ2-6; no clear D gene. Sequenced material: memory CD4+ T cells sorted from blood. This sample's subset: CD45RA-negative fraction. The clonotype was recovered from a woman aged 25 to 45 in good health. The CDR3 region has the DNA TGTGCCAGCAGCTTAGAGGTGGTCGTACTTGGGGCCAACGTCCTGACTTTC. It encodes CASSLEVVVLGANVLTF.